The T cell receptor beta chain described here comes from a study of blood T cells in healthy people across ages. This clonotype was found many times. The second PCR ran roughly 6 to 11 cycles with a sample-barcoded 5' primer and J-beta primers. One entry per CDR3 protein results from TCRdb running MiXCR on the 5' RACE reads. The sample carries 800,000 to 950,000 distinct CDR3 sequences, roughly 34% recorded once. V was pared by 5 bases and J by 2 bases, with 7 bases of the junction left unmatched. Per the germline V gene, CDR1 is SGHTA and CDR2 is FQGNSA. The CDR3 covers 15 residues. Source material: blood. The receptor was derived from a man younger than 35 in good health. The chain recombines TRBV7-2 with TRBJ2-3; 7 bases agree with TRBD1. CDR3 residues: CASSPQGQLTDTQYF. In nucleotides, the CDR3 is TGTGCCAGCAGCCCCCAGGGACAGCTCACAGATACGCAGTATTTT.